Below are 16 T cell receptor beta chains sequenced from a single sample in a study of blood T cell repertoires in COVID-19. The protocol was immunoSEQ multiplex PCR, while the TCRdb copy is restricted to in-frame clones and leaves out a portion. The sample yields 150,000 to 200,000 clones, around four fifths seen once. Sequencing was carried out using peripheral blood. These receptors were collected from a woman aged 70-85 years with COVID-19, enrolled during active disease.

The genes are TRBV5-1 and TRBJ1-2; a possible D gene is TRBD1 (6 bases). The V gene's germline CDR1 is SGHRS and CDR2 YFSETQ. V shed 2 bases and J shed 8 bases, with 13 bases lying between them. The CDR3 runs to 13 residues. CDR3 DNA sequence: TGCGCCAGCAGCTTAGTCCCAGGGGACGGCTACACCTTC. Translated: CASSLVPGDGYTF.

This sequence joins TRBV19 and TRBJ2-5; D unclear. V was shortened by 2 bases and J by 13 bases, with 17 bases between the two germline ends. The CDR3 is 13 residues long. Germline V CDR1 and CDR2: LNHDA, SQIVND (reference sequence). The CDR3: CASSISIETTRYF. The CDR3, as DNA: TGTGCCAGTAGTATATCTATCGAAACGACTCGGTACTTC.

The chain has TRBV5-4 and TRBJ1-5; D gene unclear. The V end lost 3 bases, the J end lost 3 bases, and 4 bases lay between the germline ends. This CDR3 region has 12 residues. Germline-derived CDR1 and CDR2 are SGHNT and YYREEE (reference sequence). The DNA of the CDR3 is TGTGCCAGCAGCTCAGACAATCAGCCCCAGCATTTT. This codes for CASSSDNQPQHF.

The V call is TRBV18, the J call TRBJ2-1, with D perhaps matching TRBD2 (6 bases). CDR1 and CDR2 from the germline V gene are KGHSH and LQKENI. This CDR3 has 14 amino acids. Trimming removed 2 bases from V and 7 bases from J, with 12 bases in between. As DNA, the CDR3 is TGTGCCAGCTCACCAAATGGAGGGGAAAATGAGCAGTTCTTC. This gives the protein CASSPNGGENEQFF. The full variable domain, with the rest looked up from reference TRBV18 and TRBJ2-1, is NAGVMQNPRHLVRRRGQEARLRCSPMKGHSHVYWYRQLPEEGLKFMVYLQKENIIDESGMPKERFSAEFPKEGPSILRIQQVVRGDSAAYFCASSPNGGENEQFFGPGTRLTVL.

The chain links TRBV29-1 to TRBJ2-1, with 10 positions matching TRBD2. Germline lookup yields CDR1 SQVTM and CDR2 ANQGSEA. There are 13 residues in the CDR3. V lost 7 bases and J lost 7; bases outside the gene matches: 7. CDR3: CSASLAGINEQFF. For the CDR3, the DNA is TGCAGCGCCTCACTAGCGGGGATAAATGAGCAGTTCTTC.

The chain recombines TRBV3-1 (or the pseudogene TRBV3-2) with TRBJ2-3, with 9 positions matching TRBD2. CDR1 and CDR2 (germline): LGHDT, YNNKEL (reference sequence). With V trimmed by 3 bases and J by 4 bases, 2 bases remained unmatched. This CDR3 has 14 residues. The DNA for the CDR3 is TGTGCCAGCAGCCAGGGACTAGCAGCAGATACGCAGTATTTT. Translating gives CASSQGLAADTQYF.

For the CDR3, the DNA is TGTGCCAGTATAGCCGGGACAGGGGCTAACACCGGGGAGCTGTTTTTT. This encodes CASIAGTGANTGELFF. This sequence joins TRBV19 and TRBJ2-2; TRBD1 agrees at 10 bases. This CDR3 comprises 16 residues. The V and J ends lost 7 bases and 2 bases, in that order; junction bases with no gene match: 7. Germline values: CDR1 LNHDA, CDR2 SQIVND (reference sequence).

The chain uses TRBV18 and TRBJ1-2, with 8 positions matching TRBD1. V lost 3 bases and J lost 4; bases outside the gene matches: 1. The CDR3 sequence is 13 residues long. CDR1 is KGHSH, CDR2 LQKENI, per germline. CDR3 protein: CASSPGQGYGYTF. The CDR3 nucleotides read TGTGCCAGCTCACCCGGACAGGGCTATGGCTACACCTTC.

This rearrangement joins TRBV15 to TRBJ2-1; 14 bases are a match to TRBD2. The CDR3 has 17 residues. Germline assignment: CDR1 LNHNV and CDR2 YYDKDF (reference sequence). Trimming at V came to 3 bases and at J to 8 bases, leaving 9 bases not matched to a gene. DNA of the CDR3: TGTGCCACCAGCAGGGGGACTAGCGGGGGTGCGAGGGATGAGCAGTTCTTC. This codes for CATSRGTSGGARDEQFF.

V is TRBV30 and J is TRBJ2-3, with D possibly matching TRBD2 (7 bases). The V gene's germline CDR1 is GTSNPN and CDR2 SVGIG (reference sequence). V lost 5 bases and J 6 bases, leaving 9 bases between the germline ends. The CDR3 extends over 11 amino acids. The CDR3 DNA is TGTGCCTGGGAGGGGGGGGATACGCAGTATTTT. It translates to CAWEGGDTQYF.

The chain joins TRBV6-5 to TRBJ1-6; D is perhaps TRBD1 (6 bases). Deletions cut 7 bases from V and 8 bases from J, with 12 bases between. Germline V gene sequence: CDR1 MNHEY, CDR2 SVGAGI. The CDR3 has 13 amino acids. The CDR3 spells CASNLNRDSPLHF. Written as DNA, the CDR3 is TGTGCCAGCAACCTAAACAGGGATTCACCCCTCCACTTT.

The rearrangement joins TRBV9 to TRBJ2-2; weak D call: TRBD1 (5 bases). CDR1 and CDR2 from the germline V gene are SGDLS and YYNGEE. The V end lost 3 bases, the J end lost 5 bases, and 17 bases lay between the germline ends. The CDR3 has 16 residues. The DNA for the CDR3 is TGTGCCAGCAGCGAGGGGCCGCAACAAGGAACCGGGGAGCTGTTTTTT. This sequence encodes CASSEGPQQGTGELFF.

The CDR3 loop is CASSLSPGLGTGEYEQYF. The CDR3, as DNA: TGTGCCAGCAGTTTATCGCCTGGGTTGGGGACAGGGGAATACGAGCAGTACTTC. This chain connects TRBV28 to TRBJ2-7; 10 positions agree with TRBD1. Trimming took 1 base from V and 4 from J; bases not matched to a gene: 13. This CDR3 spans 18 amino acids. Germline V lookup: CDR1 MDHEN, CDR2 SYDVKM.

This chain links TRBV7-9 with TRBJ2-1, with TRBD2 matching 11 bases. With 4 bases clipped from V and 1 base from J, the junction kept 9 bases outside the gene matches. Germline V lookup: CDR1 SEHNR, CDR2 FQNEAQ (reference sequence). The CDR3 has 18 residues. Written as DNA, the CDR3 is TGTGCCAGCAGCTCCCTGGGGGTAGCGGGAGGGTCCTACAATGAGCAGTTCTTC. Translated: CASSSLGVAGGSYNEQFF.

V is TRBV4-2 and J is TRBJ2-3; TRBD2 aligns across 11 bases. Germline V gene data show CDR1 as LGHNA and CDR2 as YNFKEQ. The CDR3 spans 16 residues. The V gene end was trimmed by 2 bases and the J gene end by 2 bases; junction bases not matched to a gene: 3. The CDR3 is CASSQFSGRATDTQYF. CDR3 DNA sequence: TGTGCCAGCAGCCAATTTAGCGGGAGGGCCACAGATACGCAGTATTTT.

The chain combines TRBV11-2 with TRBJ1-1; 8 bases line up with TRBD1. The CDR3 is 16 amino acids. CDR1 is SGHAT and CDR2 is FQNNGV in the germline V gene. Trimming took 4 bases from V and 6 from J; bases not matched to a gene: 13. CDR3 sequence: CASSSGTGLGYAEAFF. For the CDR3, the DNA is TGTGCCAGCAGCTCGGGGACAGGACTAGGGTATGCTGAAGCTTTCTTT.